The clone carrying this TCR beta chain was detected a few times. What it binds is not known. The data belong to a study of response to subunit inactivated influenza vaccine. Study results and limitations: Researchers suggested that each seasonal influenza vaccination recruits few new T cells.

Per the germline V gene, CDR1 is SNHLY and CDR2 is FYNNEI. V was cut by 8 bases and J by 0 bases, with 8 bases left in between. This CDR3 has 13 residues. TCRdb re-analysed the RT-PCR reads in MiXCR, keeping a single row per CDR3 protein. The data hold around 200,000 distinct CDR3 sequences, with around 8.8% observed a single time. The gene calls are TRBV2 and TRBJ1-5; no firm D call. The sequence derives from a man over 45 who received an inactivated influenza vaccine. The input for sequencing was non-naive T cells sorted from PBMCs, taken on the day of vaccination. CDR3 DNA: TGTGCCAGCGCGATAAATAGCAATCAGCCCCAGCATTTT. Translated, it gives CASAINSNQPQHF.